These 5 T cell receptor beta chains were sequenced from one sample in a study of shared clonotypes between healthy human individuals. The table came from immunoSEQ multiplex PCR; TCRdb's copy has only in-frame clones and leaves some out. The sample includes about 1,500,000 clones, over 95% of them seen just once. Sequencing used naive CD4+ T cells sorted from blood. The sample's subset: CD45RA+ positively selected. Receptors were obtained from a man aged 25-45 years in good health.

The gene calls are TRBV5-4 and TRBJ2-2, with TRBD2 matching over 7 bases. The V gene end was trimmed by 4 bases and the J gene end by 4 bases; junction bases not matched to a gene: 7. Germline CDR1 and CDR2: SGHNT and YYREEE (reference sequence). There are 15 residues in the CDR3. The CDR3 DNA sequence: TGTGCCAGCAGCCGAAGCGGGATGGGCACCGGGGAGCTGTTTTTT. Residues: CASSRSGMGTGELFF.

This chain uses TRBV7-9 with TRBJ1-1; D possibly corresponds to TRBD1 (5 bases). CDR3 length equals 14 residues. CDR1 is SEHNR and CDR2 is FQNEAQ in the germline V gene (reference sequence). Trimming pared 3 bases from V and 4 bases from J, leaving 12 bases between. CDR3 region: CASSFLDRATEAFF. In DNA form, the CDR3 reads TGTGCCAGCAGCTTCCTCGACAGAGCCACTGAAGCTTTCTTT. Full variable domain (remainder filled in from reference TRBV7-9 and TRBJ1-1): DTGVSQNPRHKITKRGQNVTFRCDPISEHNRLYWYRQTLGQGPEFLTYFQNEAQLEKSRLLSDRFSAERPKGSFSTLEIQRTEQGDSAMYLCASSFLDRATEAFFGQGTRLTVV.

The gene calls are TRBV5-1 and TRBJ2-2; D possibly corresponds to TRBD2 (7 bases). V was pared by 6 bases and J by 5 bases, with 17 bases between. Germline CDR1 reads SGHRS; CDR2 reads YFSETQ. The CDR3 runs to 15 residues. The CDR3 here is CASTTGGGQTGELFF. The CDR3 DNA reads as TGCGCCAGCACAACCGGCGGGGGACAAACCGGGGAGCTGTTTTTT.

The chain is built from TRBV7-2 and TRBJ1-2, with TRBD1 matching over 10 bases. This CDR3 spans 14 amino acids. CDR1 is SGHTA and CDR2 is FQGNSA in the germline V gene. V lost 5 bases to trimming and J lost 5 bases; unmatched junction nucleotides: 5. This CDR3 is CASSRDRGFYGYTF. The CDR3 nucleotides read TGTGCCAGCAGCCGGGACAGGGGTTTTTATGGCTACACCTTC.

V is TRBV10-2 and J is TRBJ1-1; TRBD1 matches at 8 bases. CDR3 length: 11 amino acids. Germline V gives CDR1 WSHSY, CDR2 SAAADI. Trimming at V came to 8 bases and at J to 7 bases, leaving 3 bases not matched to a gene. For the CDR3, the DNA is TGCGCCAGCTTCGGGACAGGTGAAGCTTTCTTT. Translating it yields CASFGTGEAFF.